This T cell receptor beta chain was sequenced during a study of cytomegalovirus exposure and HLA in healthy donors. Study-wide background: The Caucasian-associated ancestry cluster contained 75% to 85% of the 300 to 400 genotyped donors. Overall study findings and caveats: In a later analysis, TCR association rates varied by HLA locus: DRB1 most, HLA-C fewest. The authors later found HLA-associated TCR beta chains more clonally expanded than equally common others.

The PCR made use of 60 Vbeta and 13 Jbeta primers. Authors' analysis steps: The authors later counted 70 million to 80 million unique TCR beta chains, approximately 10 million of them shared. Libraries were prepared by immunoSEQ multiplex PCR; TCRdb keeps only in-frame clonotypes and omits some of them. The V and J calls and clone size are taken from that table; D and trimming were inferred from the DNA. The sample carries approximately 99,000 clones, 81% recorded once. A note on this clone: The antigen is undetermined.

This CDR3 comprises 16 residues. Germline CDR1 and CDR2: SEHNR and FQNEAQ (reference sequence). The V and J ends lost 5 bases and 6 bases respectively, with 22 bases between them. This TCR was recovered from a middle-aged man in good health and CMV-seropositive. The sequenced sample consisted of PBMCs. The chain has TRBV7-9 and TRBJ1-1; D remains ambiguous. In DNA, the CDR3 is TGTGCCAGCAGCCCCGTGGAGGGCTCTGTTTTCGCTGAAGCTTTCTTT. This gives the protein CASSPVEGSVFAEAFF.